Presented here are 4 T cell receptor beta chains from one specimen sequenced in a study of blood T cell repertoires in COVID-19. Clones were read by immunoSEQ multiplex PCR, and TCRdb kept only the in-frame ones, dropping some. The data show about 140,000 clones, over 70% seen once. The sample comprised PBMCs or T cells enriched from blood (not recorded which). All receptors come from a man aged 55 to 69 who had recovered from COVID-19.

This clone was observed a single time. The gene calls are TRBV11-3 and TRBJ2-1; 15 bases fit TRBD2. This CDR3 contains 16 residues. V lost 5 bases to trimming and J lost 8 bases; unmatched junction nucleotides: 7. Germline V gives CDR1 SGHNT, CDR2 YENEEA. CDR3 region: CASSTGLAGGGYEQFF. The CDR3 DNA is TGTGCCAGCAGCACTGGACTAGCGGGAGGGGGGTATGAGCAGTTCTTC. Supplemented by reference TRBV11-3 and TRBJ2-1, the full variable domain reads EAGVVQSPRYKIIEKKQPVAFWCNPISGHNTLYWYLQNLGQGPELLIRYENEEAVDDSQLPKDRFSAERLKGVDSTLKIQPAELGDSAVYLCASSTGLAGGGYEQFFGPGTRLTVL.

This rearrangement joins TRBV18 to TRBJ1-2; 7 bases align to TRBD1. In germline, CDR1 is KGHSH, CDR2 LQKENI. V was pared by 2 bases and J by 1 base, with 19 bases of the junction left unmatched. CDR3 length: 20 residues. CDR3 bases: TGTGCCAGCTCACCAGGGCCCGGGACAGCTAACCGACGGGGTAACTATGGCTACACCTTC. Translation gives CASSPGPGTANRRGNYGYTF.

The chain recombines TRBV6-5 with TRBJ1-2; D perhaps matches TRBD1 (6 bases). V was trimmed by 7 bases and J by 8 bases, leaving 17 bases between them. Germline CDR1 MNHEY, CDR2 SVGAGI. The CDR3 length is 13 residues. The CDR3 sequence is CASTQEGGEGYTF. As DNA, the CDR3 is TGTGCCAGCACCCAGGAAGGGGGAGAGGGCTACACCTTC.

The chain uses TRBV10-3 and TRBJ1-4; 9 bases are a match to TRBD1. Losses at the gene ends were 4 bases for V and 8 bases for J; bases not matched to a gene: 5. Germline assignment: CDR1 ENHRY and CDR2 SYGVKD. The CDR3 sequence is 14 residues long. This CDR3 is CAISVQGAEEKLFF. As DNA, the CDR3 is TGTGCCATCAGTGTACAGGGGGCAGAGGAAAAACTGTTTTTT.